This TCR beta chain was retrieved from a study of OX40 agonist ivuxolimab in advanced cancers. Study details: Ivuxolimab, an agonistic anti-OX40 (CD134) antibody, was given to patients.

Only in-frame clones appear in the TCRdb table, and some are missing; sequencing was by immunoSEQ multiplex PCR. The data contain 45,000 to 50,000 clones, approximately 90% of them singletons. About this clone itself: Its antigen is as yet unknown.

Study results and caveats: Compared with CD4+, CD8+ T cells on average had more expanded clones. At 0.1 to 3.0 mg/kg and by week 6, CD4+ and CD8+ T cells in the blood had expanded clonally.

From germline, CDR1 is DFQATT and CDR2 SNEGSKA (reference sequence). The CDR3 spans 11 residues. Sequenced material: CD4+ or CD8+ T cells sorted from blood, taken in a trial of the OX40 agonist ivuxolimab. This receptor was identified in an adult with an advanced solid tumor such as melanoma, head and neck, liver or kidney cancer. The chain combines TRBV20-1 with TRBJ1-1; a possible D gene is TRBD1 (5 bases). The DNA for the CDR3 is TGCAGGGGGGGGGAGACTCTTGAAGCTTTCTTT. Translated, it gives CRGGETLEAFF.